Described below is a single T cell receptor (beta chain) sequence and its context. Germline CDR1 MNHEY, CDR2 SVGAGI. The CDR3 sequence is 14 residues long. V was clipped by 3 bases and J by 4 bases, with 12 bases between them. This entry comes from a study of technical replicates of blood from several donors. Sequenced by immunoSEQ multiplex PCR; TCRdb stores in-frame clones only, minus some. The profile covers around 80,000 clones, with roughly 98% appearing a single time and roughly 0.16% taken by the ten largest. Sequences were obtained from T cells isolated from PBMCs. This receptor was identified in a human donor in good health. V usage is TRBV6-5 and J usage is TRBJ1-2, with a possible D match to TRBD1 (6 bases). CDR3 protein: CASSYGQGTYGYTF. The CDR3 DNA reads as TGTGCCAGCAGTTATGGGCAGGGGACCTATGGCTACACCTTC.